Listed here are 18 T cell receptor beta chains from one sample, sequenced in a study of shared clonotypes between healthy human individuals. Sequenced by immunoSEQ multiplex PCR; TCRdb stores in-frame clones only, minus some. The sample consists of about 490,000 clones, over 60% of them appearing once. Sample: PBMCs. The receptors originated from a middle-aged woman in good health. Some clones in this sample may be carry-over from other donors' samples.

V and J are TRBV9 and TRBJ2-4; 13 positions agree with TRBD2. The CDR3 consists of 16 residues. V shed 4 bases, J shed 6 bases, and the junction held 7 bases outside the gene matches. Germline V CDR1 and CDR2: SGDLS, YYNGEE. CDR3 bases: TGTGCCAGCAGCCCCGGACTAGCGGGAGTGGTAAACATTCAGTACTTC. Translating gives CASSPGLAGVVNIQYF.

This clone was recorded once. The junction differs from germline at one of its ends, possibly a read error. This chain joins TRBV18 and TRBJ1-2; D remains unclear. Germline loops: CDR1 KGHSH, CDR2 LQKENI. This CDR3 is built from 13 residues. The CDR3 protein is CASSRTAIYGSTF. The CDR3, as DNA: TGTGCCAGCTCCCGGACGGCTATCTATGGCTCCACCTTC.

This clone has just one count. V usage is TRBV6-6 and J usage is TRBJ1-6; maybe TRBD1 (5 bases). The germline V gene encodes CDR1 MNHNY and CDR2 SVGAGI (reference sequence). This CDR3 region has 12 residues. Trimming removed 4 bases from V and 8 bases from J, with 6 bases in between. The CDR3 reads CASSLGDSPLHF. CDR3 coding DNA: TGTGCCAGCAGTTTAGGGGATTCACCCCTCCACTTT.

In this sample, this clone turned up a few times. This specimen includes other DNA sequences encoding the same CDR3. The chain couples TRBV7-9 to TRBJ1-1; D unclear. V shed 2 bases and J shed 2 bases, with 6 bases lying between them. The CDR3 has 13 residues. Per the germline V gene, CDR1 is SEHNR and CDR2 is FQNEAQ (reference sequence). In nucleotides, the CDR3 is TGTGCCAGCAGCTTAAGCTATAACACTGAAGCTTTCTTT. Its protein is CASSLSYNTEAFF.

The chain has TRBV2 and TRBJ1-2; D perhaps matches TRBD1 (6 bases). There are 15 residues in the CDR3. Trimming removed 1 base from V and 3 bases from J, with 12 bases in between. CDR1 is SNHLY and CDR2 is FYNNEI in the germline V gene. The CDR3 nucleotides read TGTGCCAGCAGTGAAGAGGCAGGGGTCTACTATGGCTACACCTTC. Translating gives CASSEEAGVYYGYTF.

This clone was counted once. The V and J genes are TRBV2 and TRBJ1-1; D remains ambiguous. The CDR3 contains 14 residues. V shed 5 bases and J shed 1 base, with 11 bases lying between them. In germline, CDR1 is SNHLY, CDR2 FYNNEI. DNA of the CDR3: TGTGCCAGCAGTTTGTTAAGACAGAACACTGAAGCTTTCTTT. This translates into CASSLLRQNTEAFF. The complete variable domain, with remaining parts taken from reference TRBV2 and TRBJ1-1, reads EPEVTQTPSHQVTQMGQEVILRCVPISNHLYFYWYRQILGQKVEFLVSFYNNEISEKSEIFDDQFSVERPDGSNFTLKIRSTKLEDSAMYFCASSLLRQNTEAFFGQGTRLTVV.

As regards this clone: This same CDR3 is encoded by further DNA sequences in the sample. The gene calls are TRBV19 and TRBJ1-1, with 9 bases fitting TRBD1. V trimming: 4 bases; J trimming: 0 bases; junction bases outside the gene matches: 0. Germline CDR1 reads LNHDA; CDR2 reads SQIVND (reference sequence). CDR3 length: 14 residues. CDR3 residues: CASSRTGVNTEAFF. DNA of the CDR3: TGTGCCAGTAGTAGGACAGGGGTGAACACTGAAGCTTTCTTT. The variable domain in full, completed from reference TRBV19 and TRBJ1-1, reads DGGITQSPKYLFRKEGQNVTLSCEQNLNHDAMYWYRQDPGQGLRLIYYSQIVNDFQKGDIAEGYSVSREKKESFPLTVTSAQKNPTAFYLCASSRTGVNTEAFFGQGTRLTVV.

This clone was recorded only once. This chain uses TRBV2 with TRBJ2-3; D gene uncertain. CDR1 and CDR2 (germline): SNHLY, FYNNEI. This CDR3 has 14 residues. V lost 1 base to trimming and J lost 4 bases, with 9 bases between them. CDR3 nucleotide sequence: TGTGCCAGCAGTGAAGGGCAGAACCCAGATACGCAGTATTTT. Amino acid sequence: CASSEGQNPDTQYF.

The rearrangement uses TRBV2 and TRBJ2-2, with TRBD2 matching 8 bases. The CDR3 has 15 residues. In germline, CDR1 is SNHLY, CDR2 FYNNEI. The ends lost 6 bases at V and 3 bases at J; junction bases unmatched: 6. The CDR3 here is CASRASGSYTGELFF. The CDR3, as DNA: TGTGCCAGCAGGGCCAGCGGGAGTTACACCGGGGAGCTGTTTTTT.

A note on this clone: A far bigger clonotype differs at one base, so this is likely a read error. The chain links TRBV9 to TRBJ2-7; 11 bases are a match to TRBD2. This CDR3 has 14 amino acids. V was pared by 7 bases and J by 6 bases, with 9 bases of the junction left unmatched. Germline loops: CDR1 SGDLS, CDR2 YYNGEE. The CDR3 protein is CASGTGTSGAEQYF. The DNA of the CDR3 is TGTGCCAGCGGCACAGGGACTAGCGGAGCCGAGCAGTACTTC.

The V gene is TRBV5-4, the J gene TRBJ2-1; 8 bases are shared with TRBD2. The trim removed 1 base at V and 7 bases at J, leaving 4 bases unmatched. The CDR3 has 14 amino acids. The germline CDR1 and CDR2 sequences are SGHNT and YYREEE (reference sequence). As DNA, the CDR3 is TGTGCCAGCAGCTTGATGCCTAGCGGGAATGAGCAGTTCTTC. Residues: CASSLMPSGNEQFF.

This chain uses TRBV6-1 with TRBJ1-2, with no clear D. Between the trimmed V and J ends, which lost 6 bases and 4 bases, there was a span of 9 bases. The germline CDR1 and CDR2 sequences are MNHNS and SASEGT. This CDR3 is built from 12 residues. The CDR3 sequence: CASSVGGYGYTF. The DNA for the CDR3 is TGTGCCAGCAGCGTCGGTGGCTATGGCTACACCTTC.

This clone was counted between two and nine times. The genes are TRBV4-2 and TRBJ1-2, with 8 bases aligning to TRBD1. The ends lost 6 bases at V and 5 bases at J; junction bases unmatched: 5. Per the germline V gene, CDR1 is LGHNA and CDR2 is YNFKEQ. This CDR3 spans 13 amino acids. CDR3 in amino acids: CASRLTGDYGYTF. In nucleotides, the CDR3 is TGTGCCAGCAGGCTGACAGGGGATTATGGCTACACCTTC.

V is TRBV4-3 and J is TRBJ2-2; 9 bases agree with TRBD2. This CDR3 is built from 18 residues. The V segment lost 0 bases and the J segment 2 bases; nucleotides outside the gene matches: 7. Germline V gene lookup returns CDR1 LGHNA and CDR2 YSLEER. This CDR3 is CASSQDLASGVNTGELFF. The CDR3 bases are TGCGCCAGCAGCCAAGATCTCGCTAGCGGGGTAAACACCGGGGAGCTGTTTTTT.

The V and J genes are TRBV2 and TRBJ1-1, with unresolved D. The V gene lost 5 bases and the J gene lost 3 bases, with 10 bases spanning the gap. The germline V gene has CDR1 SNHLY and CDR2 FYNNEI. CDR3 size: 13 residues. CDR3 DNA: TGTGCCAGCAGTACAGAAGAAGACACTGAAGCTTTCTTT. Its translation is CASSTEEDTEAFF.

The chain links TRBV5-4 to TRBJ1-2; 8 nucleotides match TRBD1. Germline CDR1 reads SGHNT; CDR2 reads YYREEE (reference sequence). V lost 4 bases and J lost 6; bases outside the gene matches: 11. This CDR3 region has 15 residues. CDR3 coding DNA: TGTGCCAGCAGCGCCCAACAGGGGGAGATTAATGGCTACACCTTC. It specifies CASSAQQGEINGYTF.

V is TRBV19 and J is TRBJ2-3, with D hard to call. The CDR3 loop spans 13 amino acids. The germline V and J ends were trimmed by 0 bases and 3 bases, with 4 bases remaining between them. In germline, CDR1 is LNHDA, CDR2 SQIVND (reference sequence). CDR3 nucleotide sequence: TGTGCCAGTAGTATAGATCGGACAGATACGCAGTATTTT. Translation gives CASSIDRTDTQYF.

The chain uses TRBV28 and TRBJ2-7; D possibly uses TRBD1 or TRBD2 (5 bases each). The V end lost 8 bases, the J end lost 1 base, and 15 bases lay between the germline ends. The CDR3 is 14 residues long. The V gene's germline CDR1 is MDHEN and CDR2 SYDVKM. As DNA, the CDR3 is TGTGCCAGCGTCCCGGGGCAGGGATCCTACGAGCAGTACTTC. It codes for CASVPGQGSYEQYF.